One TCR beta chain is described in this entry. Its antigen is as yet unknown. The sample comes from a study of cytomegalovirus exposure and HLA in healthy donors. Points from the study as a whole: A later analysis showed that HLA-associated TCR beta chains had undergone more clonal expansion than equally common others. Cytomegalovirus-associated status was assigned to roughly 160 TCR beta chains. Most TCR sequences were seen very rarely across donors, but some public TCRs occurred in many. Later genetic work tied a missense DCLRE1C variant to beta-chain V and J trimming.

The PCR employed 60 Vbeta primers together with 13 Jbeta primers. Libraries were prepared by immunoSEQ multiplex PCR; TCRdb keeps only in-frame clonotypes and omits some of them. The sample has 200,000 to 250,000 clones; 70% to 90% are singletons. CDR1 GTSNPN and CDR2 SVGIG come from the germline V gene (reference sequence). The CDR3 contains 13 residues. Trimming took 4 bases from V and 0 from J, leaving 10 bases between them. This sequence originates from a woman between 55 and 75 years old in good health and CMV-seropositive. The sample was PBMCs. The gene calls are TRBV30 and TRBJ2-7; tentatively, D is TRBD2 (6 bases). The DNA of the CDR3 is TGTGCCTGGATCAGGCGGGACTCCTACGAGCAGTACTTC. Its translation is CAWIRRDSYEQYF. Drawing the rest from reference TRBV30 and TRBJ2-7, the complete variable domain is SQTIHQWPATLVQPVGSPLSLECTVEGTSNPNLYWYRQAAGRGLQLLFYSVGIGQISSEVPQNLSASRPQDRQFILSSKKLLLSDSGFYLCAWIRRDSYEQYFGPGTRLTVT.